This T cell receptor beta chain appears in the sequencing data of a study of shared clonotypes between healthy human individuals. The table came from immunoSEQ multiplex PCR; TCRdb's copy has only in-frame clones and leaves some out. The data contain hundreds of thousands of clones, more than 75% of them singletons. Those who donated were healthy HIV-negative adults, with no recent acute infections or vaccinations reported. Germline CDR1 SGDLS, CDR2 YYNGEE. V lost 4 bases and J 1 base, leaving 17 bases between the germline ends. The CDR3 sequence is 16 residues long. This clone came up many times. The chain has TRBV9 and TRBJ2-5; the D gene is possibly TRBD1 (5 bases). This clonotype was obtained from a woman in her forties in good health. Some clones in this sample may be carry-over from other donors' samples. The sequencing input was PBMCs. CDR3 residues: CASSRGALSGQETQYF. The CDR3 DNA reads TGTGCCAGCAGCCGTGGGGCCCTTTCAGGCCAAGAGACCCAGTACTTC.